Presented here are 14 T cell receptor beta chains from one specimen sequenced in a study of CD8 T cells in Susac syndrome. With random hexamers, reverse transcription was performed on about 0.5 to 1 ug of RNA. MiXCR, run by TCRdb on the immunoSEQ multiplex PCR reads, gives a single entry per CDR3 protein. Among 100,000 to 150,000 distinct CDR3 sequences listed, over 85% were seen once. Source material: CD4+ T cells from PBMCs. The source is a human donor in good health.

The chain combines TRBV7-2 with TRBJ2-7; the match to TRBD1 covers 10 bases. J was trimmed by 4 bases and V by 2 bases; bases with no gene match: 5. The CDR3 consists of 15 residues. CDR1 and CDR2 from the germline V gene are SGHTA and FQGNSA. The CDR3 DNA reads TGTGCCAGCAGCTTAATAGGACAGGGGGTTTACGAGCAGTACTTC. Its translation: CASSLIGQGVYEQYF.

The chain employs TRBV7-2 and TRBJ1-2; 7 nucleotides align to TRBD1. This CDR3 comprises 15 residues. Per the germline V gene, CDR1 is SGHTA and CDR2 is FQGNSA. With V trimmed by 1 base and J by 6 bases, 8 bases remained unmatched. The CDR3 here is CASSLVGGTENGYTF. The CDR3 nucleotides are TGTGCCAGCAGCTTAGTTGGGGGGACAGAAAATGGCTACACCTTC.

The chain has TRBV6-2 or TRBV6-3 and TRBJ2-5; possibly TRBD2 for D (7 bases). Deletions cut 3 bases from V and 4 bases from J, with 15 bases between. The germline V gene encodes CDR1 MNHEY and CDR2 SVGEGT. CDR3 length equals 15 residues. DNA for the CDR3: TGTGCCAGCAGTTATTCTAGCGGAGGGGGAGAGACCCAGTACTTC. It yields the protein CASSYSSGGGETQYF.

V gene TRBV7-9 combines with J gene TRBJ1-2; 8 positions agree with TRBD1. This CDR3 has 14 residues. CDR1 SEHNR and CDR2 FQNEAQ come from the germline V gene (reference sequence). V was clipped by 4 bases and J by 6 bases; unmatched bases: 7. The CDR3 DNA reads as TGTGCCAGCAGCTCCGGTCCGACAGGGGATGGCTACACCTTC. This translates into CASSSGPTGDGYTF.

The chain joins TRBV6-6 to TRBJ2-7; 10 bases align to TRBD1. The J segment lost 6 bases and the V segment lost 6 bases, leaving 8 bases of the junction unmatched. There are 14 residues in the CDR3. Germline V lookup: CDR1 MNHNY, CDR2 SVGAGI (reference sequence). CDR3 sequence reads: CASRSRDRGPEQYF. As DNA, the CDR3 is TGTGCCAGCAGATCTAGGGACAGGGGCCCCGAGCAGTACTTC.

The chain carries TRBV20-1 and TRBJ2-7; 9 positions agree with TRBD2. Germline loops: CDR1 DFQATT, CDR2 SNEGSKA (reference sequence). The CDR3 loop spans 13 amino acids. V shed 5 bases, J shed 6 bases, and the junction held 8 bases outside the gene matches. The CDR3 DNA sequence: TGCAGTGCTTCGCTAGCGGGGACCGCCGAGCAGTACTTC. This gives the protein CSASLAGTAEQYF.

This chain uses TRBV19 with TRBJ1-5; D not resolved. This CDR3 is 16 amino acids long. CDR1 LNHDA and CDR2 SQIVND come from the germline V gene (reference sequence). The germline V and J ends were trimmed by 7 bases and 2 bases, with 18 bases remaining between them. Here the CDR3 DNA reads TGTGCCAGTATGACGACAAGTCACGTACGCAATCAGCCCCAGCATTTT. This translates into CASMTTSHVRNQPQHF.

The CDR3 nucleotides read TGCAGTGCTAGTGACAGGACTAATGAAAAACTGTTTTTT. Protein sequence: CSASDRTNEKLFF. The genes are TRBV20-1 and TRBJ1-4; D may be TRBD1 (6 bases). CDR3 length: 13 residues. Germline-derived CDR1 and CDR2 are DFQATT and SNEGSKA (reference sequence). V lost 3 bases to trimming and J lost 2 bases, with 7 bases between them.

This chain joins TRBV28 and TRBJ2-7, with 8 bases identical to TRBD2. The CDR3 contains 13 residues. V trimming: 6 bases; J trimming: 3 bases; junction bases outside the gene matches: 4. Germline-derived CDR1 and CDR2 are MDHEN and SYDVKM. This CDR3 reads CASRSGSLYEQYF. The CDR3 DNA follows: TGTGCCAGCAGGAGCGGGAGCCTCTACGAGCAGTACTTC.

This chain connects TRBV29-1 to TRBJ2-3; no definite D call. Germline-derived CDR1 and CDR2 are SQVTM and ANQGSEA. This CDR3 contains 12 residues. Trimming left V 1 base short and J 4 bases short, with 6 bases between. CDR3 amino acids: CSVEVMSDTQYF. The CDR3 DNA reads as TGCAGCGTTGAAGTAATGTCAGATACGCAGTATTTT.

The CDR3 reads CAWSPLTGKSNQPQHF. The CDR3 DNA is TGTGCCTGGAGTCCGCTCACAGGGAAGAGCAATCAGCCCCAGCATTTT. The rearrangement uses TRBV30 and TRBJ1-5, with D possibly being TRBD1 (6 bases). Trimming took 2 bases from V and 1 from J, leaving 15 bases between them. The CDR3 runs 16 residues. CDR1 is GTSNPN, CDR2 SVGIG, per germline (reference sequence).

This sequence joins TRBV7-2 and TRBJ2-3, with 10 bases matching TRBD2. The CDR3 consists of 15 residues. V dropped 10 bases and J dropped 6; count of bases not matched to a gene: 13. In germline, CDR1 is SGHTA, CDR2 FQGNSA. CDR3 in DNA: TGTGCCATTACCTTAAGCGGGAGGGCCGGGGATACGCAGTATTTT. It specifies CAITLSGRAGDTQYF.

The CDR3: CSVQRATGGTEAFF. The CDR3 nucleotides are TGCAGCGTTCAAAGGGCTACAGGGGGCACTGAAGCTTTCTTT. The chain uses TRBV29-1 and TRBJ1-1; 8 positions agree with TRBD1. Per germline, CDR1 SQVTM and CDR2 ANQGSEA. V dropped 5 bases and J dropped 4; count of bases not matched to a gene: 9. The CDR3 totals 14 residues. Full variable domain (rest looked up from reference TRBV29-1 and TRBJ1-1): SAVISQKPSRDICQRGTSLTIQCQVDSQVTMMFWYRQQPGQSLTLIATANQGSEATYESGFVIDKFPISRPNLTFSTLTVSNMSPEDSSIYLCSVQRATGGTEAFFGQGTRLTVV.

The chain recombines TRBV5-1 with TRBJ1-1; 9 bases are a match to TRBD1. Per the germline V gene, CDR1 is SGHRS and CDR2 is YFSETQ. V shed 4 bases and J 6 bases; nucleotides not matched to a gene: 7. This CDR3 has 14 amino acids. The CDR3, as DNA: TGCGCCAGCAGCCCAAGGACAGGGGACTCTGAAGCTTTCTTT. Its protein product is CASSPRTGDSEAFF.